This entry lists 8 T cell receptor beta chains sequenced from one sample in a study of T cell clonality in common variable immunodeficiency. Only in-frame clones appear in the TCRdb table, and some are missing; sequencing was by immunoSEQ multiplex PCR. The sample gives tens of thousands of clones, none seen only once, and the top ten clones hold approximately 6.2%. Sequencing input: peripheral blood mononuclear cells. Receptor source: a person between 18 and 75 years old in good health.

This clone was recorded many times. The read stops 3 residues short of the end of the CDR3; the missing end is completed from the germline J gene. The V call is TRBV19, the J call TRBJ2-5; 10 nucleotides align to TRBD1. Unmatched junction bases numbered 1, after V lost 4 bases and J lost 2 bases. Germline CDR1 LNHDA, CDR2 SQIVND (reference sequence). The CDR3 consists of 14 residues. The CDR3 bases that were read are TGTGCCAGTAGTAGGGGACAGGGGCAAGAGACC. Translated, it gives CASSRGQGQET. The whole CDR3 protein is CASSRGQGQETQYF.

This clone was picked up many times. Here the CDR3 reads CSARGQPTNYGYTF. The DNA read from the CDR3 is TGCAGTGCTAGGGGACAGCCAACTAACTATGGC. This chain connects TRBV20-1 to TRBJ1-2; 7 bases fit TRBD1. From the germline J gene comes the end of the CDR3, since the read stops 3 residues before it. V lost 3 bases, J lost 0 bases, and 4 bases stayed unmatched. CDR3 length equals 14 residues. CDR1 DFQATT and CDR2 SNEGSKA come from the germline V gene (reference sequence).

The table lists this clone with many counts. The read terminates 3 residues ahead of where the CDR3 ends, so the germline J gene completes it. The rearrangement uses TRBV12-3 or TRBV12-4 and TRBJ2-3; D gene unclear. The CDR3 consists of 12 residues. V lost 5 bases, J lost 5 bases, and 8 bases lay in between. The CDR3 protein is CASSGRVDTQYF. The CDR3 DNA, read in part, is TGTGCCAGCAGTGGGCGCGTAGATACG.

This clone came up many times. Read coverage stops 3 residues before the CDR3 terminus; the germline J gene supplies the remainder. The chain links TRBV30 to TRBJ1-1, with 7 bases fitting TRBD1. Germline CDR1 and CDR2: GTSNPN and SVGIG (reference sequence). The CDR3 sequence is 13 residues long. CDR3 region: CAWSGDSWKRAFF. CDR3 DNA (partial): TGTGCCTGGAGCGGGGACAGTTGGAAGCGG.

This clone was counted ten times or more. The junction departs from germline at one end; a sequencing error may be responsible. The read finishes 3 residues shy of the CDR3 end, and the germline J gene is used to complete it. This chain links TRBV4-2 with TRBJ1-2; TRBD1 matches at 8 bases. The CDR3 sequence is 15 residues long. Germline loops: CDR1 LGHNA, CDR2 YNFKEQ. The CDR3 bases that were read are TGCGCCAGCAGACCCGGACAGGGAGCGATCTATGGC. It translates to CASRPGQGAIYG. The CDR3, in full, reads CASRPGQGAIYGYTF.

This clone was counted at least ten times. The read ends 3 residues before the CDR3 terminus; that terminus is restored from the germline J gene. V is TRBV20-1 and J is TRBJ2-3; TRBD1 agrees at 7 bases. The length of the CDR3 is 13 residues. Germline CDR1 reads DFQATT; CDR2 reads SNEGSKA (reference sequence). CDR3 DNA, as far as it was read: TGCAGTGCGCAGACAGGGATCAATCAGCCG. Protein product: CSAQTGINQP. In full, the CDR3 is CSAQTGINQPQYF.

There are a few counts of this clone. With a much larger clone just one base away, this may be a read error. The read ends 3 residues early relative to the CDR3; the germline J gene fills the gap. Distinct nucleotide sequences in the sample also encode this CDR3. The rearrangement links TRBV2 to TRBJ1-2; 8 bases are shared with TRBD1. The length of the CDR3 is 12 residues. CDR1 is SNHLY and CDR2 is FYNNEI in the germline V gene. The CDR3 sequence is CASSPDRGGYTF. CDR3 DNA, as far as it was read: TGTGCCAGCAGTCCCGACAGGGGAGGT.

This clone was recorded many times. The read ends 3 residues shy of where the CDR3 ends; the end is completed using the germline J gene. The chain carries TRBV20-1 and TRBJ2-5, with D possibly matching TRBD2 (5 bases). This CDR3 is built from 14 residues. CDR1 is DFQATT and CDR2 is SNEGSKA in the germline V gene (reference sequence). V was shortened by 3 bases and J by 5 bases, with 16 bases between the two germline ends. The CDR3 bases that were read are TGCAGTGCTAGGTCGCTTGGCGGGTGGGAGACC. It translates to CSARSLGGWET. The full CDR3 protein reads CSARSLGGWETQYF.